The T cell receptor (beta chain) described here comes from a study of blood T cell repertoires in COVID-19. In the study overall: Researchers got acute and convalescent COVID-19 samples from the United States, Italy and Spain. Nucleic acid was either cDNA or gDNA, and it came from T cells, B-cell-depleted T cells, or PBMCs.

Source study methods: Amplifying reference gene primers gave estimates of nucleated cell counts. Using immunoSEQ multiplex PCR, the repertoire was profiled, and TCRdb retains in-frame clones only, with some absent. V, J and clone size are those of that table, while D and trimming were read from the DNA. Of roughly 190,000 clones in the sample, approximately 90% were seen once. CDR3 length: 15 amino acids. V shed 0 bases and J shed 7 bases, with 12 bases lying between them. Looked up from germline, CDR1 is KGHDR and CDR2 is SFDVKD. The sample comprised peripheral blood. The sequence was collected from a woman over 75 in a cohort sampled during active or convalescent COVID-19. The chain carries TRBV24-1 and TRBJ2-1; D perhaps matches TRBD2 (5 bases). The CDR3 nucleotides are TGTGCCACCAGTGATTTGTTTGCCCGCGGGAATGAGCAGTTCTTC. Translating it yields CATSDLFARGNEQFF.